Below, one T cell receptor (beta chain) is given with its context. Its specificity is not known. The sample belongs to a study of high-grade serous ovarian cancer treatment subgroups. In the study overall: Each sample yielded on average 7,494 unique TCR beta rearrangements from more than 13,000 reads.

Profiling relied on immunoSEQ multiplex PCR, and the TCRdb table lists in-frame clones only, not all of them. This sample has around 30,000 clones, with 80% to 90% found just once. Germline V gene data show CDR1 as SQVTM and CDR2 as ANQGSEA. Unmatched junction bases numbered 8, after V lost 6 bases and J lost 6 bases. CDR3 length equals 13 residues. Overall study findings and caveats: Repertoire similarity ranged roughly 0.095 to 0.79 between tumors of one patient. These tumor repertoires lack spatial information from bulk sequencing. Repertoire analysis covered CDR3 alone, not CDR1 or CDR2.

Tumor samples were obtained before definitive surgery or chemotherapy. This chain links TRBV29-1 with TRBJ2-3; 8 bases map to TRBD1. This receptor was identified in a human donor with high-grade serous ovarian cancer. What was sequenced was tumor tissue. CDR3 bases: TGCAGCGTCGAGACAGGGGCTCGCGATACGCAGTATTTT. It is translated as CSVETGARDTQYF.